This T cell receptor (beta chain) derives from a study of blood T cell repertoires in COVID-19. The wider study: Samples came from the United States, Italy and Spain, spanning acute and convalescent COVID-19. The cDNA or gDNA used as material had been derived from T cells, B-cell-depleted T cells, or PBMCs.

Germline-derived CDR1 and CDR2 are LNHNV and YYDKDF (reference sequence). Trimming took 0 bases from V and 6 from J, leaving 12 bases between them. This CDR3 is built from 14 residues. Original analysis: Using reference gene primer amplification, nucleated cell counts were estimated. Produced via immunoSEQ multiplex PCR; TCRdb's table is partial and in-frame only. V and J calls and clone size are copied from that table; D and trimming were computed from the DNA. The sample gives 110,000 or so clones, approximately 82% of which show up once; approximately 15% is in the top ten. The source is a woman older than 75 with acute or convalescent COVID-19. The sequencing input was peripheral blood. The J gene is TRBJ2-7, the V gene TRBV15, with D possibly being TRBD1 (6 bases). The CDR3 DNA sequence: TGTGCCACCAGCAGAGATCACAGGGCTAGCGAGCAGTACGTC. It codes for CATSRDHRASEQYV.